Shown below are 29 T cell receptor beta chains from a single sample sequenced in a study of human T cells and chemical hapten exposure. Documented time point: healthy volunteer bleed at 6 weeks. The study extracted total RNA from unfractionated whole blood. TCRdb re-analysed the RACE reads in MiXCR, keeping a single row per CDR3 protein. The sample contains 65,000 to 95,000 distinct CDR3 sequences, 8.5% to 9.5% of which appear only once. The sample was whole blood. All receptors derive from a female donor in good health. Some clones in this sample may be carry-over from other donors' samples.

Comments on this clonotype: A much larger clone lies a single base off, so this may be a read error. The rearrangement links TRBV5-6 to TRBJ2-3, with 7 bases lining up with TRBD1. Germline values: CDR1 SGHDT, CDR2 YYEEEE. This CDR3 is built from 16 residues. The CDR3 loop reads CSSSSGTVRGTDTQYF. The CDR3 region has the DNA TGTTCCAGCAGTTCCGGGACAGTGCGGGGCACAGATACGCAGTATTTT.

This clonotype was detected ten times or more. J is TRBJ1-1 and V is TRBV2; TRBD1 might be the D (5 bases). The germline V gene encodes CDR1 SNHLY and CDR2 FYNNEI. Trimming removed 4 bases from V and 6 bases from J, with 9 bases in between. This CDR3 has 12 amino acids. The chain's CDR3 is CASSAPGPEAFF. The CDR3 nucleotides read TGTGCCAGCAGTGCACCGGGGCCTGAAGCTTTCTTT.

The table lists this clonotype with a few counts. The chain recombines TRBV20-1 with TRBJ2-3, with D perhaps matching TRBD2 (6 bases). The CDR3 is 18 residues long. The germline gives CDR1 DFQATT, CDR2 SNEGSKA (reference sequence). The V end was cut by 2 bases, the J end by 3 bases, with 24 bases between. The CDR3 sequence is CSARHPWASVSGTDTQYF. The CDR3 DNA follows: TGCAGTGCTAGACACCCCTGGGCTAGCGTTTCAGGGACAGATACGCAGTATTTT.

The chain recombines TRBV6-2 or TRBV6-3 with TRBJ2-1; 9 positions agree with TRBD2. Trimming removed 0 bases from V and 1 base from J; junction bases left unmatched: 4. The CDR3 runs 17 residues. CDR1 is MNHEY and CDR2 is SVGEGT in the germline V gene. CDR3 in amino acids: CASSYSLAGQSYNEQFF. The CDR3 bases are TGTGCCAGCAGTTACTCGCTAGCGGGGCAATCCTACAATGAGCAGTTCTTC.

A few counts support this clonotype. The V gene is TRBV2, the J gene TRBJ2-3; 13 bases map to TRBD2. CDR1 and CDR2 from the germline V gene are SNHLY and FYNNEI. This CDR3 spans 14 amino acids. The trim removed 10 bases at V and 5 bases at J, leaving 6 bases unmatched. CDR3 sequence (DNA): TGTGCCACAACCGGGACTAGCGGGGTAGATACGCAGTATTTT. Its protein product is CATTGTSGVDTQYF.

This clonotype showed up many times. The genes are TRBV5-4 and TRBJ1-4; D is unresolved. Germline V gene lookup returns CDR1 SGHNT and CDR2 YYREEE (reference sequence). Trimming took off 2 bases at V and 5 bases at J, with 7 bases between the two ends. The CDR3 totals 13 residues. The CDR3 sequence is CASSLDRNEKLFF. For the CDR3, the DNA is TGTGCCAGCAGCTTAGACCGCAATGAAAAACTGTTTTTT.

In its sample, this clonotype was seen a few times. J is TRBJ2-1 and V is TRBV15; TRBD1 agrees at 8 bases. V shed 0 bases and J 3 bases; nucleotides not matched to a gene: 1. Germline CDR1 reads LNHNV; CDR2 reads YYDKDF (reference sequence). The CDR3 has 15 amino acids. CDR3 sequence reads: CATSRETGGYNEQFF. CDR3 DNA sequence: TGTGCCACCAGCAGAGAAACAGGGGGCTACAATGAGCAGTTCTTC.

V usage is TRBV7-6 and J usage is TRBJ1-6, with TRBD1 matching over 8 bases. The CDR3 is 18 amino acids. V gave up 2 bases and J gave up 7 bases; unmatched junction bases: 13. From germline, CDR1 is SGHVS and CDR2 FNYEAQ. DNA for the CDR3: TGTGCCAGCAGCTTAATTCAGGCCGGACAGGGAGGAAATTCACCCCTCCACTTT. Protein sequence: CASSLIQAGQGGNSPLHF.

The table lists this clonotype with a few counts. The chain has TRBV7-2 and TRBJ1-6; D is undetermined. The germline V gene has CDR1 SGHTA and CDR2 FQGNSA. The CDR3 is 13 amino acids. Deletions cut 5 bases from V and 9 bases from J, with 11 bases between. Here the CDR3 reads CASSPREISPLHF. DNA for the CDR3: TGTGCCAGCAGCCCACGGGAGATTTCACCCCTCCACTTT.

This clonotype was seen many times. The CDR3 here is CASSTGQGVDTQYF. In DNA form, the CDR3 reads TGCGCCAGCAGCACGGGACAGGGGGTAGATACGCAGTATTTT. The chain employs TRBV5-1 and TRBJ2-3, with 11 bases lining up with TRBD1. Germline trimming cut 4 bases from V and 5 bases from J; bases unmatched to any gene: 3. The CDR3 length is 14 residues. The germline gives CDR1 SGHRS, CDR2 YFSETQ.

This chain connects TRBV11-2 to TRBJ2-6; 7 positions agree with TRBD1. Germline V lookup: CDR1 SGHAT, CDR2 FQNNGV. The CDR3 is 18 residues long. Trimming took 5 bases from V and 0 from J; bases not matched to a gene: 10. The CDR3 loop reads CASSLYGRGNSGANVLTF. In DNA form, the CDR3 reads TGTGCCAGCAGCCTTTACGGCAGGGGGAACTCTGGGGCCAACGTCCTGACTTTC.

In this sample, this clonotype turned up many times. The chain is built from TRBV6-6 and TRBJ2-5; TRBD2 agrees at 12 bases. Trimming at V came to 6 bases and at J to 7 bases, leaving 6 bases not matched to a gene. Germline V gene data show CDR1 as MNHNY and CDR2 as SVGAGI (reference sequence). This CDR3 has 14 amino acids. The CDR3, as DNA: TGTGCCAGCAGCCAGACTAGCGGGGGAGTGACCCAGTACTTC. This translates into CASSQTSGGVTQYF.

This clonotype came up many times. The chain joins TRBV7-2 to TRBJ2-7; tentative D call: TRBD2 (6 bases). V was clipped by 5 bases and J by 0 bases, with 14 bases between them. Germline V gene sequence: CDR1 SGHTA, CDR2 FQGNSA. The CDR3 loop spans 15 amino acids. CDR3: CASSLVIAASYEQYF. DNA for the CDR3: TGTGCCAGCAGCCTCGTGATAGCGGCCTCCTACGAGCAGTACTTC.

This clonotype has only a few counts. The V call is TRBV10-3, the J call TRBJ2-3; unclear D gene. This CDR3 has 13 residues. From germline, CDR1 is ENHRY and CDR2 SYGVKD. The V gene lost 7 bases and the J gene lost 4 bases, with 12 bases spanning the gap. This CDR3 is CAITGRLADTQYF. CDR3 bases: TGTGCCATCACTGGCAGGTTGGCAGATACGCAGTATTTT.

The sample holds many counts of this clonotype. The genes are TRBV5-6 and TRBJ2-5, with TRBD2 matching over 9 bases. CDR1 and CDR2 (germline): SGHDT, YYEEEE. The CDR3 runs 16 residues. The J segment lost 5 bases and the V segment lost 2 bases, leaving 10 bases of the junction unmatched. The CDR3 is CASSLGSPSGAETQYF. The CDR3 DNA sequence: TGTGCCAGCAGCTTAGGGTCTCCTAGCGGGGCGGAGACCCAGTACTTC.

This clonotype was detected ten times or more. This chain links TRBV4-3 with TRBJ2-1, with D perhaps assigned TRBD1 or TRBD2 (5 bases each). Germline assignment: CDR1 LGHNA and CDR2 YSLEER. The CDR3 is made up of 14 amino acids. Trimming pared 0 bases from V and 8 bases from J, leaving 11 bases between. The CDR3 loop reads CASSQEVRGHEQFF. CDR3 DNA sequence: TGCGCCAGCAGCCAAGAAGTTCGGGGCCATGAGCAGTTCTTC.

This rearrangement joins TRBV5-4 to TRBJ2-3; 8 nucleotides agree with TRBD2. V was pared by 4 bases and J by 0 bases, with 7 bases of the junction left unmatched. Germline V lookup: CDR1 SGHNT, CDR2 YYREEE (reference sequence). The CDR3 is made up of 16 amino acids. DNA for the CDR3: TGTGCCAGCAGCCCACGACTAGCGATCAGCACAGATACGCAGTATTTT. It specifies CASSPRLAISTDTQYF.

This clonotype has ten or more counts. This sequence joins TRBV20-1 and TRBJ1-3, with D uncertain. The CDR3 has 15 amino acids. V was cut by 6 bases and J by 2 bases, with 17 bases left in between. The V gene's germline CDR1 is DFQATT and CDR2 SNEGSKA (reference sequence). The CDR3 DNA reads TGCAGTGCATCCCGGCGCCTAGAGGCTGGAAACACCATATATTTT. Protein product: CSASRRLEAGNTIYF.

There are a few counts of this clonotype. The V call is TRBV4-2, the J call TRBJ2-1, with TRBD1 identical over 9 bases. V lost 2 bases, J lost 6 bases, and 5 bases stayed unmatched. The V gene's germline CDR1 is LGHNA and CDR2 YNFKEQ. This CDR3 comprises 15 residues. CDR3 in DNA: TGTGCCAGCAGCCAATACCAGGACAGGGGCAATGAGCAGTTCTTC. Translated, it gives CASSQYQDRGNEQFF.

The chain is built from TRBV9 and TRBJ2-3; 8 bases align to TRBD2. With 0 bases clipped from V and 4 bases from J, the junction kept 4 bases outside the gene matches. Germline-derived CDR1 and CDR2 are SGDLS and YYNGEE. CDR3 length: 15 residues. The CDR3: CASSVDGGAADTQYF. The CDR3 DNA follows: TGTGCCAGCAGCGTAGACGGGGGGGCAGCAGATACGCAGTATTTT.

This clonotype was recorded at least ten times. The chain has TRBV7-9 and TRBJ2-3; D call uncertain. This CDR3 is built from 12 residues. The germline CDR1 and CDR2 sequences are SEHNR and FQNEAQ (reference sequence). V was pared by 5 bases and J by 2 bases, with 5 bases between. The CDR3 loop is CASSAPTDTQYF. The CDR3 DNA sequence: TGTGCCAGCAGCGCCCCCACAGATACGCAGTATTTT.

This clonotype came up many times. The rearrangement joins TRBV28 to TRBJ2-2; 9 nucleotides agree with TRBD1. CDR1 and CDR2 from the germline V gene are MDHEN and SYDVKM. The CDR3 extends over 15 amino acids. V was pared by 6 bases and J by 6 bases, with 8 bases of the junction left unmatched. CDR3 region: CASREQGARAGELFF. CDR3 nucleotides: TGTGCCAGCAGAGAACAGGGGGCTAGGGCCGGGGAGCTGTTTTTT.

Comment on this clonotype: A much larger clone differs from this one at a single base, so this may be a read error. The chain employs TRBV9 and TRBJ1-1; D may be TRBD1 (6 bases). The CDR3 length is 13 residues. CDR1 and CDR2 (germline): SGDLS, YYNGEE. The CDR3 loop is CANSVGGSTEAFF. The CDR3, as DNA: TGTGCCAACAGCGTAGGGGGGAGCACTGAAGCTTTCTTT.

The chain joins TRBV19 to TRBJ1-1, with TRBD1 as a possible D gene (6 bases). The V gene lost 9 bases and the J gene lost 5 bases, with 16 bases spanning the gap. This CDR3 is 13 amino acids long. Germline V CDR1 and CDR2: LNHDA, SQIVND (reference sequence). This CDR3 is CASLRGKWTEAFF. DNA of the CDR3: TGTGCCAGCCTTAGGGGGAAATGGACTGAAGCTTTCTTT.

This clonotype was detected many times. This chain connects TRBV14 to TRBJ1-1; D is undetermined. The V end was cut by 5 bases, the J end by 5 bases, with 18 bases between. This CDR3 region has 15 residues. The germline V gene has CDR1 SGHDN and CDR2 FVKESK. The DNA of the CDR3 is TGTGCCAGCAGCGAGAGATTATGGGCGGGGACTGAAGCTTTCTTT. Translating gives CASSERLWAGTEAFF.

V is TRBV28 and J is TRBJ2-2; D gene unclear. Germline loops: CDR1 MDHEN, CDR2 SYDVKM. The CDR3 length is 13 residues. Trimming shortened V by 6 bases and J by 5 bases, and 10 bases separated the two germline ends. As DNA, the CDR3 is TGTGCCAGCAGGGGGAATCCTACCGGGGAGCTGTTTTTT. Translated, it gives CASRGNPTGELFF.

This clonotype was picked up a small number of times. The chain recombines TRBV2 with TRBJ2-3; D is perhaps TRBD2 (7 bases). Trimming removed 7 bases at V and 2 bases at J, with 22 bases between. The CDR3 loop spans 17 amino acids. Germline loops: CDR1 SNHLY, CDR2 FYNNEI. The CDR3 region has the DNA TGTGCCAGCAATGGAGGCTTCGCGGGGGCGCACACAGATACGCAGTATTTT. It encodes CASNGGFAGAHTDTQYF.

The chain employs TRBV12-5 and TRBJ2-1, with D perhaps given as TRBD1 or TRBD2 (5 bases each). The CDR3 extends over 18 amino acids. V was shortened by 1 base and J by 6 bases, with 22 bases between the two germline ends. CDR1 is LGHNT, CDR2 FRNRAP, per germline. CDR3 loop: CASGLAALGSKGPNEQFF. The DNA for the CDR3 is TGTGCTAGTGGTTTGGCCGCCCTAGGCTCGAAGGGACCCAATGAGCAGTTCTTC.

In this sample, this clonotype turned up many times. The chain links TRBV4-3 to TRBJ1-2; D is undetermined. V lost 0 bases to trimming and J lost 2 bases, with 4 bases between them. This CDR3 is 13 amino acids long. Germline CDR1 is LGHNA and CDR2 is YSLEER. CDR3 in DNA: TGCGCCAGCAGCCAAGACATGAACTATGGCTACACCTTC. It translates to CASSQDMNYGYTF.